This T cell receptor beta chain appears in the sequencing data of a study of relationships among human T cell subsets. With 5 bases clipped from V and 4 bases from J, the junction kept 11 bases outside the gene matches. The CDR3 covers 16 residues. CDR1 and CDR2 from the germline V gene are SGHDN and FVKESK. Worth noting for this clonotype: What it recognizes is unknown.

TCR alpha and beta CDR3s were amplified from mRNA by semiquantitative ARM-PCR. Exponential amplification used communal superprimers after tagged nested gene-specific primers in ARM-PCR. A single record per CDR3 protein comes from TCRdb applying MiXCR to the multiplex PCR reads. The repertoire includes roughly 7,000 distinct CDR3 sequences, under 70% of them detected once, and 40% to 65% sits in the top ten. Study outcomes and limitations: Many CDR3s were shared across Th1, Th2 and regulatory subsets.

Anti-CD45RA microbeads isolated naive and transitional T cells from pooled CD4+ and CD8+ cells. The material sequenced was naive and transitional (CD45RA+) T cells sorted from blood. The gene calls are TRBV14 and TRBJ1-2, with 9 bases fitting TRBD1. The TCR sequence derives from a man between 40 and 49 years old in good health. The CDR3 DNA sequence: TGTGCCAGCAGCACCTACTCCGGGACAGGGTCCTATGGCTACACCTTC. Amino acid sequence: CASSTYSGTGSYGYTF.